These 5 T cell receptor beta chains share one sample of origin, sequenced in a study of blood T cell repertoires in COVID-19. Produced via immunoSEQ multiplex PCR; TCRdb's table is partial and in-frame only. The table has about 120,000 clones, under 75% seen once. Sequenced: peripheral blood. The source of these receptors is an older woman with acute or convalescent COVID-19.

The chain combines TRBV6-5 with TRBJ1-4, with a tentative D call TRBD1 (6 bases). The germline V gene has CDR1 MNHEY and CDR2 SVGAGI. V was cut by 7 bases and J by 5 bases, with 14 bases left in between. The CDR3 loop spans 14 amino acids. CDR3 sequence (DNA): TGTGCCAGCATTAAGGACAGAATAAATGAAAAACTGTTTTTT. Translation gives CASIKDRINEKLFF.

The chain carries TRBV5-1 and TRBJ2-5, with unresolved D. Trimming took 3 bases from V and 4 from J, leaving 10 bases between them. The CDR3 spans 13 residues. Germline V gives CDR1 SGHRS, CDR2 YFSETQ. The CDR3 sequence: CASSSAVGETQYF. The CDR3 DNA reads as TGCGCCAGCAGCTCGGCGGTTGGAGAGACCCAGTACTTC. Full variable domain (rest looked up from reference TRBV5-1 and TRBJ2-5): KAGVTQTPRYLIKTRGQQVTLSCSPISGHRSVSWYQQTPGQGLQFLFEYFSETQRNKGNFPGRFSGRQFSNSRSEMNVSTLELGDSALYLCASSSAVGETQYFGPGTRLLVL.

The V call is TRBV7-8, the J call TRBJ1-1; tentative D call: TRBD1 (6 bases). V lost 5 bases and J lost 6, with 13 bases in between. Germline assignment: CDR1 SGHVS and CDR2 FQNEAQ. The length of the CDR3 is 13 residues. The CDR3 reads CASSHREFAEAFF. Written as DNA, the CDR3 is TGTGCCAGCAGCCACAGGGAATTTGCTGAAGCTTTCTTT.

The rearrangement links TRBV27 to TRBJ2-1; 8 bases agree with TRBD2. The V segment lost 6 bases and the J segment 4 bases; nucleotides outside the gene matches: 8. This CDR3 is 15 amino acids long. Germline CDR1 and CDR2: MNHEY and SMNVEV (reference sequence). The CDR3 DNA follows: TGTGCCAGCAGACGAAGCGGGGGCCCGTACAATGAGCAGTTCTTC. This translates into CASRRSGGPYNEQFF.

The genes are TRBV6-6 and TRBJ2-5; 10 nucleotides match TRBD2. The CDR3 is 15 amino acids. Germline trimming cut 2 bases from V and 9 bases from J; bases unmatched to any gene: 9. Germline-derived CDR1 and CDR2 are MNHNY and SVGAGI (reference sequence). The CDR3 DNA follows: TGTGCCAGCAGTTACGCTAGCGGGAGAGGTTGGTCCCAGTACTTC. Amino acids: CASSYASGRGWSQYF.